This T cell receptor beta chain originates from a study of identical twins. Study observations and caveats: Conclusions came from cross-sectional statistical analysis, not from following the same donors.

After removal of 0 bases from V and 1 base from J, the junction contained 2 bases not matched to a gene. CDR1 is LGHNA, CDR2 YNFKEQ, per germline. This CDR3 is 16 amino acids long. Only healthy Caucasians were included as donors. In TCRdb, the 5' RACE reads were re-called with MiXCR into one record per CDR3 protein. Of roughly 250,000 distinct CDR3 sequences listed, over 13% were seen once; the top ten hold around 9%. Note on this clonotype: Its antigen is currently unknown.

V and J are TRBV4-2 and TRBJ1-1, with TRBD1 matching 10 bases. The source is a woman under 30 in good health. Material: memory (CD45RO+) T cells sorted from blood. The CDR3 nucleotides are TGTGCCAGCAGCCAAGATGGGGACAGGGGGAACACTGAAGCTTTCTTT. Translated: CASSQDGDRGNTEAFF.